These 18 T cell receptor beta chains were sequenced from one sample in a study of T cells in women clearing cervical HPV infection (dated by TCRdb to the late 2010s). The method behind the library was the immunoSEQ multiplex PCR assay. TCRdb retrieved this table from immuneACCESS and kept in-frame rearrangements only. Not all clones are present; in checked studies, unresolved V genes account for under half, and no reason is known for the remainder. The table of this sample itemizes tens of thousands of clones. The ten largest clones represent around 8% of the sample. The sequenced sample consisted of blood buffy coat. All receptors derive from a woman between 18 and 69 years old with a cervical HPV16 infection that either progressed to CIN3+ or cleared (not recorded which).

Notes on this clone: The read finishes 3 residues shy of the CDR3 end, and the germline J gene is used to complete it. V is TRBV6-2 or TRBV6-3 and J is TRBJ2-6, with 9 bases matching TRBD1. With V trimmed by 6 bases and J by 7 bases, 10 bases remained unmatched. In germline, CDR1 is MNHEY, CDR2 SVGEGT. The CDR3 totals 16 residues. CDR3 loop: CASRPGQGSSANVLTF. The sequenced part of the CDR3 DNA is TGTGCCAGCAGACCGGGACAGGGTTCTTCCGCCAACGTC.

With regard to this clone: The read ends 3 residues before the CDR3 terminus; that terminus is restored from the germline J gene. The genes are TRBV7-2 and TRBJ2-4; 7 bases map to TRBD1. CDR1 and CDR2 (germline): SGHTA, FQGNSA. This CDR3 has 15 amino acids. The DNA read from the CDR3 is TGTGCCAGCAGCCCCCGACAGGGAATAGACTATGGT. Protein product: CASSPRQGIDYG. The whole CDR3 protein reads CASSPRQGIDYGQYF.

In regard to this clone: The CDR3 end falls 3 residues outside the read, so it is completed with the germline J gene. The J gene is TRBJ2-1, the V gene TRBV5-6; D is possibly TRBD1 (5 bases). V was clipped by 3 bases and J by 5 bases, with 15 bases between them. Looked up from germline, CDR1 is SGHDT and CDR2 is YYEEEE. The CDR3 spans 15 residues. CDR3 amino acids: CASSSLPRQNNEQFF. CDR3 DNA, as far as it was read: TGTGCCAGCAGCTCCCTCCCCCGACAGAACAATGAG.

On this clone itself: The CDR3 extends 3 residues past the end of the read, so its final part is completed from the germline J gene. The chain employs TRBV11-3 and TRBJ2-2, with D possibly TRBD1 on 6 matching bases. Trimming took 5 bases from V and 1 from J, leaving 8 bases between them. Germline loops: CDR1 SGHNT, CDR2 YENEEA. The CDR3 extends over 14 amino acids. CDR3 bases read: TGTGCCAGCAGCGCGACAGGGAACACCGGGGAG. The encoded protein is CASSATGNTGE. From start to end, the CDR3 is CASSATGNTGELFF.

On this clone: The CDR3 goes on 3 residues after the read ends, and that part is filled in from the germline J gene. This chain links TRBV29-1 with TRBJ2-2, with D perhaps TRBD1 or TRBD2 (5 bases each). Per germline, CDR1 SQVTM and CDR2 ANQGSEA. This CDR3 comprises 13 residues. CDR3 sequence reads: CSVLRAGGEKLFF. CDR3 DNA (partial): TGCAGCGTTCTCAGGGCCGGAGGTGAAAAG.

As for this clone: The CDR3 is cut off 3 residues early in the read; its end comes from the germline J gene. The identical CDR3 is also encoded by other nucleotide sequences in the sample. The V and J genes are TRBV18 and TRBJ2-5; 11 bases line up with TRBD2. This CDR3 comprises 18 residues. Germline assignment: CDR1 KGHSH and CDR2 LQKENI. With 2 bases clipped from V and 3 bases from J, the junction kept 11 bases outside the gene matches. This CDR3 is CASSPTGTVLAGEETQYF. The sequenced CDR3 bases are TGTGCCAGCTCACCAACTGGTACCGTACTAGCGGGGGAAGAGACC.

Concerning this clone itself: The read terminates 3 residues before the CDR3 end, so the remaining end is supplied by the germline J gene. The chain recombines TRBV11-2 with TRBJ2-7, with D perhaps TRBD1 (5 bases). The CDR3 is 15 residues long. Trimming left V 2 bases short and J 4 bases short, with 15 bases between. Per germline, CDR1 SGHAT and CDR2 FQNNGV. The CDR3 is CASSLLRQFPYEQYF. The sequenced CDR3 bases are TGTGCCAGCAGCTTACTTCGACAGTTTCCATACGAG.

With respect to this clone: Sequencing ends 3 residues short of the CDR3 end; the germline J gene provides the rest. The J gene is TRBJ2-1, the V gene TRBV5-1; TRBD2 matches 10 bases. The CDR3 length is 15 residues. Germline V lookup: CDR1 SGHRS, CDR2 YFSETQ. Losses at the gene ends were 5 bases for V and 8 bases for J; bases not matched to a gene: 10. CDR3 protein: CASRAGTSESHEQFF. CDR3 DNA, as far as it was read: TGCGCCAGCAGGGCCGGGACTAGCGAGTCACATGAG.

On this clone itself: The observed sequence ends 3 residues before the CDR3 terminus, with the missing tail filled in from the germline J gene. This chain uses TRBV29-1 with TRBJ2-5; D perhaps matches TRBD2 (5 bases). This CDR3 is 16 amino acids long. V lost 0 bases to trimming and J lost 5 bases, with 19 bases between them. In germline, CDR1 is SQVTM, CDR2 ANQGSEA. The CDR3 is CSVEDTRVWLEETQYF. The covered CDR3 bases are TGCAGCGTTGAAGATACGAGGGTATGGTTGGAGGAGACC.

Points on this clone: Read coverage stops 3 residues before the CDR3 terminus; the germline J gene supplies the remainder. The chain joins TRBV7-2 to TRBJ2-5, with 9 bases identical to TRBD1. CDR3 length equals 15 residues. CDR1 SGHTA and CDR2 FQGNSA come from the germline V gene. V gave up 5 bases and J gave up 2 bases; unmatched junction bases: 6. The CDR3 region is CASSLQDRGQETQYF. The sequenced CDR3 bases are TGTGCCAGCAGCCTCCAGGACAGGGGTCAAGAGACC. Full variable domain (outside the CDR3, taken from reference TRBV7-2 and TRBJ2-5): GAGVSQSPSNKVTEKGKDVELRCDPISGHTALYWYRQSLGQGLEFLIYFQGNSAPDKSGLPSDRFSAERTGGSVSTLTIQRTQQEDSAVYLCASSLQDRGQETQYFGPGTRLLVL.

Concerning this clone: With the read ending 3 residues before the CDR3 end, the germline J gene is used to fill in that end. V gene TRBV20-1 combines with J gene TRBJ1-4; possible D gene TRBD1, 6 bases. Germline lookup yields CDR1 DFQATT and CDR2 SNEGSKA (reference sequence). This CDR3 has 15 amino acids. V lost 6 bases and J lost 8, with 22 bases in between. The DNA read from the CDR3 is TGCAGTGCACCCGGTGGGGGGGCGATGAGGGAAAAA. It yields the protein CSAPGGGAMREK. The full CDR3 reads CSAPGGGAMREKLFF.

In regard to this clone: The sequence runs out 3 residues before the end of the CDR3; the remainder is reconstructed from the germline J gene. V is TRBV20-1 and J is TRBJ2-1, with a weak D call TRBD1 (5 bases). From germline, CDR1 is DFQATT and CDR2 SNEGSKA (reference sequence). V lost 3 bases and J 8 bases, leaving 8 bases between the germline ends. The CDR3 totals 11 residues. The CDR3 sequence: CSARTVDEQFF. CDR3 DNA (partial): TGCAGTGCTAGGACAGTGGATGAG.

As concerns this clone: The DNA ends 3 residues before the CDR3 does, and the rest of the CDR3 is filled in from the germline J gene. The rearrangement links TRBV29-1 to TRBJ2-5, with 9 bases that match TRBD2. This CDR3 is 15 amino acids long. Germline CDR1 SQVTM, CDR2 ANQGSEA. With 2 bases clipped from V and 5 bases from J, the junction kept 9 bases outside the gene matches. CDR3 DNA (partial): TGCAGCGTTGAACAGCTAGCGGGGCCCAGCGAGACC. This sequence encodes CSVEQLAGPSET. The entire CDR3 reads CSVEQLAGPSETQYF.

Details on this clone: The missing CDR3 end, 3 residues past where the read stops, is filled in from the germline J gene. This sequence joins TRBV19 and TRBJ2-1; D call uncertain. This CDR3 spans 14 amino acids. The V gene lost 1 base and the J gene lost 4 bases, with 8 bases spanning the gap. CDR1 is LNHDA and CDR2 is SQIVND in the germline V gene (reference sequence). Here the CDR3 reads CASSIAVSYNEQFF. The DNA read from the CDR3 is TGTGCCAGTAGTATAGCGGTATCATACAATGAG.

Worth noting for this clone: The read finishes 3 residues shy of the CDR3 end, and the germline J gene is used to complete it. This chain joins TRBV18 and TRBJ1-5; TRBD1 might be the D (6 bases). CDR3 length equals 15 residues. V lost 6 bases and J lost 0, with 12 bases in between. Looked up from germline, CDR1 is KGHSH and CDR2 is LQKENI. The CDR3 loop reads CASSRTEVSNQPQHF. The part of the CDR3 DNA that was read is TGTGCCAGCTCGCGGACAGAAGTTAGCAATCAGCCC.

A remark on this clone: Sequencing ends 3 residues short of the CDR3 end; the germline J gene provides the rest. V and J are TRBV20-1 and TRBJ2-7; TRBD1 matches 11 bases. This CDR3 contains 13 residues. Losses at the gene ends were 7 bases for V and 4 bases for J; bases not matched to a gene: 6. In germline, CDR1 is DFQATT, CDR2 SNEGSKA (reference sequence). This CDR3 is CSGRRDRGYEQYF. CDR3 DNA, as far as it was read: TGCAGTGGCCGCCGGGACAGGGGGTACGAG.

Regarding this clone: Coverage ceases 3 residues before the CDR3 finishes, and the germline J gene fills in the end. This sequence joins TRBV6-2 or TRBV6-3 and TRBJ1-1; 7 bases line up with TRBD1. This CDR3 has 13 residues. Trimming at V came to 2 bases and at J to 3 bases, leaving 0 bases not matched to a gene. The germline gives CDR1 MNHEY, CDR2 SVGEGT. The CDR3 bases that were read are TGTGCCAGCAGTTACAGGGGGCACACTGAA. It codes for CASSYRGHTE. The whole CDR3 is CASSYRGHTEAFF.

The DNA read from the CDR3 is TGTGCCAGCAGGGTTAGCGGGGGGGCGTTGAGTGAG. This encodes CASRVSGGALSE. The entire CDR3 protein is CASRVSGGALSEQFF. This chain connects TRBV2 to TRBJ2-1; 11 bases are a match to TRBD2. From the germline J gene comes the end of the CDR3, since the read stops 3 residues before it. Germline assignment: CDR1 SNHLY and CDR2 FYNNEI. The ends lost 6 bases at V and 9 bases at J; junction bases unmatched: 10. CDR3 length: 15 residues.